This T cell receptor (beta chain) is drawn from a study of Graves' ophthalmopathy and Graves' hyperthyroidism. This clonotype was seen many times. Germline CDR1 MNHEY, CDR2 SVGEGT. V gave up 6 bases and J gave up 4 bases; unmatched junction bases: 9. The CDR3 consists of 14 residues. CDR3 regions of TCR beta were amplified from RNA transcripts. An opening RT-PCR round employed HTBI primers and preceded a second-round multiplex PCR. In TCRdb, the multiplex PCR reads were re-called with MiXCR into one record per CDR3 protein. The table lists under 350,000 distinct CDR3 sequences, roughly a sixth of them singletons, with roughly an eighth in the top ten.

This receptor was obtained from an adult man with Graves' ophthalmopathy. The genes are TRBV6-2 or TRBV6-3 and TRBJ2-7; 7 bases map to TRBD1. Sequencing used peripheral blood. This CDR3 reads CASSGEGARYEQYF. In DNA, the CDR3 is TGTGCCAGCAGCGGCGAGGGGGCAAGATACGAGCAGTACTTC.